Listed below are T cell receptor beta chains from one sample, sequenced in a study of T-cell reconstitution after alpha-beta-depleted transplantation in children. TCRdb passed the PCR reads through MiXCR, listing each CDR3 protein once. The table shows about 400,000 distinct CDR3 sequences, with 20% occurring only once. Sequenced here: PBMCs from the stem cell graft donor, sampled from the stem cell graft. These receptors were collected from a human donor who donated a stem cell graft to a child with acute myeloid leukemia. Each CDR3 is given with its conserved first and last residue. Fields, in order: clone size, D gene, V gene, J gene, CDR3 DNA, CDR3 protein. A D gene is named only where the DNA matches it firmly. A clone size is listed for some rows: how often the clone was seen (once, few, many), or a class if it is expanded.

-	TRBD2	TRBV5-1	TRBJ2-1	TGCGCCAGCAGCTCCGAACGACTAGCGGGATCGGAGAAGCAGTTCTTC	CASSSERLAGSEKQFF
many	TRBD2	TRBV20-1	TRBJ2-1	TGCAGTGCTAGAGCCGGGACTAGCGACAGTGAGCAGTTCTTC	CSARAGTSDSEQFF
-	-	TRBV7-2	TRBJ2-7	TGTGCCAGCAGCTTAAGGCCCTCTCACGAGCAGTACTTC	CASSLRPSHEQYF
few	TRBD2	TRBV4-3	TRBJ2-3	TGCGCCAGCAGCCAAGATCGGGCGGGAGGTGGGGATACGCAGTATTTT	CASSQDRAGGGDTQYF
few	TRBD2	TRBV6-5	TRBJ2-3	TGTGCCAGCAGTTACCCCAGCGGGATGAGCACAGATACGCAGTATTTT	CASSYPSGMSTDTQYF
few	TRBD1	TRBV5-6	TRBJ2-1	TGTGCCAGCAGCTCACAGGGGGCGGGCTACAATGAGCAGTTCTTC	CASSSQGAGYNEQFF
-	-	TRBV24-1	TRBJ2-5	TGTGCCACCAGTGATTTAGGTCTCCAGACCCAGTACTTC	CATSDLGLQTQYF
-	-	TRBV28	TRBJ2-7	TGTGCCAGCAGTTTAGAGGTGAGCGCCTACGAGCAGTACTTC	CASSLEVSAYEQYF
-	TRBD2	TRBV4-1	TRBJ2-5	TGCGCCAGCAGCCAGAGGGAAGCGGGACCCGGCCAAGAGACCCAGTACTTC	CASSQREAGPGQETQYF
-	-	TRBV20-1	TRBJ2-3	TGCAGTGCTAAGCCATGGGAAACAGATACGCAGTATTTT	CSAKPWETDTQYF
-	TRBD1	TRBV9	TRBJ1-2	TGTGCCAGCAGCCCACGGGACAGCCGTTACTATGGCTACACCTTC	CASSPRDSRYYGYTF
few	-	TRBV29-1	TRBJ2-7	TGCAGCGTTAAAGCACAGGGCGAGCAGTACTTC	CSVKAQGEQYF
-	-	TRBV5-1	TRBJ2-1	TGCGCCAGCGGGGGGGTCACAGGGGATTACAATGAGCAGTTCTTC	CASGGVTGDYNEQFF
-	TRBD1	TRBV7-9	TRBJ2-7	TGTGCCAGCAGCTTACCGAGGGACAGGACCGAGCAGTACTTC	CASSLPRDRTEQYF
-	TRBD1	TRBV5-1	TRBJ2-7	TGCGCCAGCAGCTTGGCTGAGACAGGGTACGAGCAGTACTTC	CASSLAETGYEQYF
few	-	TRBV29-1	TRBJ1-3	TGCAGCGTTGAACTCATCAGGGATTCTGGAAACACCATATATTTT	CSVELIRDSGNTIYF
few	-	TRBV12-3/TRBV12-4	TRBJ1-5	TGTGCCAGCAGTTCCAATCAGCCCCAGCATTTT	CASSSNQPQHF
-	TRBD2	TRBV4-1	TRBJ2-2	TGCGCCAGCAGCCGCACCGGACTAGCGGGATGGCCCGGGGAGCTGTTTTTT	CASSRTGLAGWPGELFF
-	TRBD1	TRBV5-5	TRBJ1-2	TGTGCCAGCAGCGTAGAAGGGGACAGGCCCTATGGCTACACCTTC	CASSVEGDRPYGYTF
-	TRBD2	TRBV29-1	TRBJ2-3	TGCAGCGTCGGGGGGGGGACTAGCGGGGGCACAGATACGCAGTATTTT	CSVGGGTSGGTDTQYF
few	TRBD2	TRBV7-9	TRBJ2-2	TGTGCCAGCAGCTTATTAATGGGGGAGGGCCGAACCGGGGAGCTGTTTTTT	CASSLLMGEGRTGELFF
-	TRBD2	TRBV7-7	TRBJ2-5	TGTGCCAGCAGCTTATCTATAGCGGGTCAAGAGACCCAGTACTTC	CASSLSIAGQETQYF
few	-	TRBV7-9	TRBJ2-3	TGTGCCAGCAGCTCCGATCCGAATACGCAGTATTTT	CASSSDPNTQYF